The T cell receptor beta chain described here comes from a study of blood T cell repertoires in COVID-19. On the study more broadly: There were acute and convalescent COVID-19 samples, and they came from the United States, Italy and Spain. Sources were T cells, B-cell-depleted T cells, or PBMCs; the material itself was cDNA or gDNA.

The germline CDR1 and CDR2 sequences are SGHNT and YENEEA. CDR3 size: 16 residues. Trimming at V came to 0 bases and at J to 5 bases, leaving 7 bases not matched to a gene. In the authors' methods: Amplified reference gene primers provided the basis for estimating nucleated cell counts. Sequencing was performed with immunoSEQ multiplex PCR; in TCRdb, only in-frame clones are kept and a portion is missing. The V and J calls and clone size were taken over from that table, and D and trimming were inferred from the DNA. Of approximately 75,000 clones in the sample, more than 80% were seen once. The chain employs TRBV11-3 and TRBJ1-1, with 9 positions matching TRBD1. This sequence was found in a human donor in a cohort sampled during active COVID-19. Sequencing was carried out using peripheral blood. This CDR3 reads CASSLDRDREKTEAFF. For the CDR3, the DNA is TGTGCCAGCAGCTTAGACCGGGACAGGGAAAAGACTGAAGCTTTCTTT. The variable domain in full, with the rest retrieved from reference TRBV11-3 and TRBJ1-1, is EAGVVQSPRYKIIEKKQPVAFWCNPISGHNTLYWYLQNLGQGPELLIRYENEEAVDDSQLPKDRFSAERLKGVDSTLKIQPAELGDSAVYLCASSLDRDREKTEAFFGQGTRLTVV.